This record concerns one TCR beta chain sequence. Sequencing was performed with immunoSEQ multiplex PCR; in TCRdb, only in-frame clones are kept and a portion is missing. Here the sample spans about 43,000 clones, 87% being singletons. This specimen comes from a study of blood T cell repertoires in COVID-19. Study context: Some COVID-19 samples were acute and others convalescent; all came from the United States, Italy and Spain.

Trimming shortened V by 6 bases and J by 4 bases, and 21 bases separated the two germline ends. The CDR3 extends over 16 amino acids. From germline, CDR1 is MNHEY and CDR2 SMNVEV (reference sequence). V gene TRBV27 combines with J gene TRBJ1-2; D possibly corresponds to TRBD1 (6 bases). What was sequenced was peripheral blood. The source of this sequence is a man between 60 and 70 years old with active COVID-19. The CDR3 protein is CASRLGFGQNLYGYTF. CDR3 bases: TGTGCCAGCAGACTCGGCTTTGGACAGAATCTCTATGGCTACACCTTC.